The clone carrying this TCR beta chain was recorded a few times. The antigen remains undetermined. This sample stems from a study of blood T cells in healthy people across ages. Ranging in age from roughly 6 to 100, the donors were healthy Caucasian individuals from Russia. Trimming removed 9 bases from V and 5 bases from J; junction bases left unmatched: 12. The CDR3 spans 15 residues. General study findings and limits: Getting older went along with TCR beta diversity per million T cells dropping roughly linearly.

A second PCR of about 7 to 12 cycles used a sample-barcoded 5' primer and a J-beta primer mix. From the 5' RACE reads, TCRdb called clonotypes with MiXCR, one entry per CDR3 protein. Of around 800,000 distinct CDR3 sequences listed, more than 40% are singletons. This TCR was sampled from a man aged 55 to 69 in good health. Source material: blood. This chain uses TRBV12-3 or TRBV12-4 with TRBJ2-5, with TRBD1 identical over 10 bases. DNA for the CDR3: TGTGCCAGTTCGATCCGGGACAGGGGAACCGAGACCCAGTACTTC. As protein: CASSIRDRGTETQYF.